The rows below give T cell receptor beta chains drawn from one sample of a study of T cell changes during pregnancy in multiple sclerosis. Profiling relied on immunoSEQ multiplex PCR, and the TCRdb table lists in-frame clones only, not all of them. The sample lists 40,000 to 55,000 clones, 90% occurring once. Sequenced material: peripheral blood, taken in the second trimester of pregnancy. The receptors here all came from a female donor in good health, enrolled as a control in a pregnancy study. The CDR3 runs from the conserved cysteine through the conserved F or W. The order of the fields is clone size, V gene, J gene, D gene, CDR3 protein, CDR3 DNA. A D gene is named only where the DNA matches it firmly. Not all rows give a size; the values are once, few, many and, for expanded clones, a class.

size: NA; V: TRBV5-1; J: TRBJ2-7; D: TRBD2; CDR3: CASSLGLVGGIDEQYF; DNA: TGCGCCAGCAGCTTGGGGCTCGTGGGGGGGATCGACGAGCAGTACTTC
size: NA; V: TRBV19; J: TRBJ2-5; D: TRBD2; CDR3: CASSNTRGSGSGIQETQYF; DNA: TGTGCCAGTAGTAACACCCGGGGTAGCGGGAGTGGGATCCAAGAGACCCAGTACTTC
size: NA; V: TRBV6-1; J: TRBJ2-4; D: TRBD1; CDR3: CASSDGDSQNIQYF; DNA: TGTGCCAGCAGTGATGGGGACAGCCAAAACATTCAGTACTTC
size: NA; V: TRBV13; J: TRBJ2-5; D: TRBD2; CDR3: CASSISGGEETQYF; DNA: TGTGCCAGCAGCATTAGCGGGGGTGAAGAGACCCAGTACTTC
size: NA; V: TRBV5-6; J: TRBJ1-1; D: NA; CDR3: CASSLKWTLNTEAFF; DNA: TGTGCCAGCAGCTTAAAATGGACACTGAACACTGAAGCTTTCTTT
size: NA; V: TRBV29-1; J: TRBJ2-7; D: NA; CDR3: CSVVTNTYEQYF; DNA: TGCAGCGTTGTGACAAATACCTACGAGCAGTACTTC
size: NA; V: TRBV19; J: TRBJ1-1; D: NA; CDR3: CASSIRFGGNTEAFF; DNA: TGTGCCAGTAGTATCCGATTTGGCGGGAACACTGAAGCTTTCTTT
size: NA; V: TRBV7-2; J: TRBJ2-1; D: TRBD2; CDR3: CASSTGLAESRFF; DNA: TGTGCCAGCAGCACGGGACTAGCGGAATCTCGGTTCTTC
size: NA; V: TRBV30; J: TRBJ2-3; D: NA; CDR3: CAWSVMSGADTQYF; DNA: TGTGCCTGGAGTGTAATGTCGGGAGCAGATACGCAGTATTTT
size: few; V: TRBV4-3; J: TRBJ1-1; D: NA; CDR3: CASSQGGMNTEAFF; DNA: TGCGCCAGCAGCCAAGGGGGCATGAACACTGAAGCTTTCTTT
size: once; V: TRBV18; J: TRBJ2-5; D: TRBD2; CDR3: CASSPRAGGPETQYF; DNA: TGTGCCAGCTCACCCAGAGCGGGGGGGCCAGAGACCCAGTACTTC
size: once; V: TRBV7-7; J: TRBJ2-1; D: NA; CDR3: CASLTRQEPVNEQFF; DNA: TGTGCCAGTCTTACTAGGCAGGAGCCGGTGAATGAGCAGTTCTTC
size: NA; V: TRBV30; J: TRBJ1-2; D: NA; CDR3: CAGTVAAYGYTF; DNA: TGTGCCGGGACCGTCGCGGCCTATGGCTACACCTTC
size: NA; V: TRBV10-2; J: TRBJ1-5; D: NA; CDR3: CASSEGRDQPQHF; DNA: TGCGCCAGCAGTGAGGGCAGGGATCAGCCCCAGCATTTT
size: NA; V: TRBV5-1; J: TRBJ1-2; D: NA; CDR3: CASSLSVGQGSGGYTF; DNA: TGCGCCAGCAGCTTGAGCGTCGGGCAGGGTTCCGGTGGCTACACCTTC
size: NA; V: TRBV25-1; J: TRBJ1-1; D: NA; CDR3: CASSVDSLNTEAFF; DNA: TGTGCCAGCAGTGTGGACAGCCTGAACACTGAAGCTTTCTTT
size: NA; V: TRBV7-9; J: TRBJ1-2; D: TRBD1; CDR3: CASSLARRDRVWQNYGYTF; DNA: TGTGCCAGCAGCTTAGCGCGCCGGGACAGGGTTTGGCAAAACTATGGCTACACCTTC
size: NA; V: TRBV7-6; J: TRBJ2-5; D: NA; CDR3: CASSLLPRETQYF; DNA: TGTGCCAGCAGCCTCCTCCCGCGAGAGACCCAGTACTTC
size: NA; V: TRBV6-5; J: TRBJ2-1; D: NA; CDR3: CASSFFSGNSYNEQFF; DNA: TGTGCCAGCAGTTTCTTTTCGGGGAACTCCTACAATGAGCAGTTCTTC
size: NA; V: TRBV29-1; J: TRBJ1-1; D: NA; CDR3: CSVEGRVNTEAFF; DNA: TGCAGCGTTGAAGGGAGAGTGAACACTGAAGCTTTCTTT
size: NA; V: TRBV18; J: TRBJ2-7; D: NA; CDR3: CASSRTMDSLSYEQYF; DNA: TGTGCCAGCTCTCGTACCATGGACAGCTTATCCTACGAGCAGTACTTC
size: NA; V: TRBV9; J: TRBJ2-5; D: TRBD2; CDR3: CASSVDSSGVYTQYF; DNA: TGTGCCAGCAGCGTAGACTCTAGCGGCGTTTACACCCAGTACTTC
size: NA; V: TRBV18; J: TRBJ1-2; D: TRBD1; CDR3: CASSSPGQGASLYGYTF; DNA: TGTGCCAGCTCATCCCCGGGACAGGGGGCTAGTCTCTATGGCTACACCTTC
size: NA; V: TRBV10-3; J: TRBJ1-3; D: NA; CDR3: CASYLWGRGQTGNTIYF; DNA: TGTGCCTCCTACTTATGGGGCAGGGGCCAAACTGGAAACACCATATATTTT
size: NA; V: TRBV30; J: TRBJ1-1; D: NA; CDR3: CASRPRQNTEAFF; DNA: TGTGCCTCCCGTCCCCGACAGAACACTGAAGCTTTCTTT
size: NA; V: TRBV5-1; J: TRBJ2-7; D: NA; CDR3: CASSRAREKGWEQYF; DNA: TGCGCCAGCAGCAGGGCCCGGGAGAAGGGGTGGGAGCAGTACTTC
size: NA; V: TRBV6-5; J: TRBJ2-2; D: TRBD1; CDR3: CASRTGTGELFF; DNA: TGTGCCAGCCGGACAGGGACCGGGGAGCTGTTTTTT
size: NA; V: TRBV18; J: TRBJ1-2; D: NA; CDR3: CASSATGSNADGYTF; DNA: TGTGCCAGCTCCGCCACAGGGAGTAATGCGGATGGCTACACCTTC
size: NA; V: TRBV2; J: TRBJ2-6; D: TRBD2; CDR3: CASTGRAISSGANVLTF; DNA: TGTGCCAGCACCGGGAGGGCCATAAGCTCTGGGGCCAACGTCCTGACTTTC
size: NA; V: TRBV9; J: TRBJ2-2; D: TRBD1; CDR3: CASSVAGQGITGELFF; DNA: TGTGCCAGCAGCGTAGCGGGACAGGGGATCACCGGGGAGCTGTTTTTT
size: NA; V: TRBV28; J: TRBJ1-1; D: NA; CDR3: CASTIAQGLGNTEAFF; DNA: TGTGCCAGCACTATTGCCCAGGGACTAGGGAACACTGAAGCTTTCTTT
size: NA; V: TRBV10-3; J: TRBJ1-4; D: NA; CDR3: CAISAVDNEKLFF; DNA: TGTGCCATCAGTGCGGTTGATAATGAAAAACTGTTTTTT
size: NA; V: TRBV7-2; J: TRBJ1-1; D: TRBD1; CDR3: CASSPGTGVLDTEAFF; DNA: TGTGCCAGCAGCCCGGGGACAGGGGTGTTGGACACTGAAGCTTTCTTT
size: NA; V: TRBV6-5; J: TRBJ1-2; D: NA; CDR3: CASSYLPDYGYTF; DNA: TGTGCCAGCAGTTACCTCCCAGACTATGGCTACACCTTC
size: NA; V: TRBV9; J: TRBJ1-2; D: NA; CDR3: CASSVGPYGYTF; DNA: TGTGCCAGCAGCGTAGGGCCCTATGGCTACACCTTC
size: NA; V: TRBV11-3; J: TRBJ2-7; D: NA; CDR3: CASSPPGWEQYF; DNA: TGTGCCAGCAGCCCCCCAGGCTGGGAGCAGTACTTC